This T cell receptor (beta chain) was identified during a study of blood T cell repertoires in COVID-19 (dated by TCRdb to the early 2020s). Regarding the complete study: Samples from collaborators originated in the United States, Italy and Spain and spanned both the acute and convalescent phases of COVID-19. The material from the prospective study consisted of cDNA or gDNA derived from T cells, B-cell-depleted T cells, or PBMCs. Deeply sampled blood TCRbeta repertoires from subjects exposed to, actively infected with, or recovered from COVID-19 were included in the dataset. A freely available public database, intended as a resource for researchers studying the immune response to SARS-CoV-2, is where the repertoires were released. Samples were obtained from the ongoing ImmuneRACE study (first 160 participants) and from some 1,200 subjects provided by 6 global collaborators. The sample metadata nearly always contained a de-identified subject ID, COVID-19 status, age in years and sex. Where available, HLA class I and class II types were taken from metadata supplied by the sample provider and were not determined by assay-based typing.

TCRbeta CDR3 regions were amplified from genomic DNA using the immunoSEQ Assay, a bias-controlled multiplex PCR. On the authors' methods: The number of nucleated cells in each sample was estimated by amplification of reference gene primers within the assay. Sequence reads were collapsed and filtered to measure the absolute abundance of every unique TCRbeta CDR3 rearrangement. For each sample, productive Simpson clonality was calculated as the square root of Simpson's diversity index across productive rearrangements. TCRdb mirrors the immuneACCESS table, restricted to in-frame sequences. Some clones are absent from its copies; in checked studies, under half trace to an unresolved V gene, and the reason for the others is unknown. The V and J calls and clone size are taken from that table; D and trimming were inferred from the DNA. The sample yields 110,000 or so clones; roughly three quarters were counted once. The top ten constitute 7.9% of the sample.

The CDR3 holds 11 amino acids from the cysteine to the phenylalanine. Only the CDR3 part of the read is kept: 33 bases, read in frame from the first base. Paper-wide results and their limitations: How much clinical and demographic metadata was included differed by source and by participant, and the metadata was provided uncurated.

Remarks on this clone: The antigen it binds to is not known. Per-nucleotide qualities are absent, and no much larger clonotype sits a single base away.

Each collaborating institution followed its own protocols to collect whole blood in K2EDTA tubes. For TCRbeta analysis, collaborator samples were shipped as frozen whole blood, as isolated PBMCs, or as DNA extracted from either sample type. The chain joins TRBV21-1 to TRBJ1-5. TRBV21-1 is a recognized pseudogene. The TCR was taken from a human donor in a cohort sampled during active COVID-19. Sequencing was done on a sample of peripheral blood. CDR3 protein: CASSPNQPQHF. The sequenced DNA is TGTGCCAGCAGCCCTAATCAGCCCCAGCATTTT.